This entry lists 14 T cell receptor beta chains sequenced from one sample in a study of shared clonotypes between healthy human individuals. The repertoire was sequenced with immunoSEQ multiplex PCR; TCRdb's copy has only in-frame clones and lacks some. The data hold 2 million to 2.5 million clones, with over 85% observed a single time. The sample comprised naive CD4+ T cells from PBMCs. Subset of the sample: CD45RA+ positively selected. These receptors originate from a man between 18 and 35 years old in good health. Some clones in this sample may be carry-over from other donors' samples.

The V gene is TRBV19, the J gene TRBJ2-3; D possibly corresponds to TRBD2 (6 bases). The V end was cut by 3 bases, the J end by 0 bases, with 10 bases between. CDR3 length: 15 amino acids. Germline V gives CDR1 LNHDA, CDR2 SQIVND (reference sequence). The CDR3 region has the DNA TGTGCCAGTAGTATCCAGAGCGGGAGCACAGATACGCAGTATTTT. It encodes CASSIQSGSTDTQYF.

The rearrangement uses TRBV14 and TRBJ1-4; TRBD1 matches 10 bases. CDR1 and CDR2 from the germline V gene are SGHDN and FVKESK. V dropped 4 bases and J dropped 0; count of bases not matched to a gene: 2. The CDR3 is 16 residues long. The CDR3 nucleotides are TGTGCCAGCAGCCGTGGGACAGGGGCAACTAATGAAAAACTGTTTTTT. It translates to CASSRGTGATNEKLFF.

The J gene is TRBJ1-1, the V gene TRBV4-2; TRBD1 is a possible D gene (6 bases). The CDR3 loop spans 17 amino acids. The ends were cut back, 0 bases at V and 4 bases at J, with 18 bases in the middle. Germline loops: CDR1 LGHNA, CDR2 YNFKEQ. CDR3 amino acids: CASSQDAGGRTRTEAFF. The CDR3 coding sequence is TGTGCCAGCAGCCAAGACGCGGGGGGCCGGACTCGCACTGAAGCTTTCTTT.

This rearrangement joins TRBV28 to TRBJ2-7; 8 bases agree with TRBD2. Looked up from germline, CDR1 is MDHEN and CDR2 is SYDVKM. Trimming took 8 bases from V and 2 from J; bases not matched to a gene: 14. The CDR3 is 16 residues long. CDR3 sequence (DNA): TGTGCCAGCGGTTCAGTGGGAGCGGGAGTACCCTACGAGCAGTACTTC. It specifies CASGSVGAGVPYEQYF.

This chain connects TRBV27 to TRBJ2-7; D tentatively reads TRBD1 or TRBD2 (5 bases each). Germline-derived CDR1 and CDR2 are MNHEY and SMNVEV (reference sequence). Trimming shortened V by 8 bases and J by 5 bases, and 16 bases separated the two germline ends. CDR3 length: 13 residues. The CDR3 region is CASRRAGSDEQYF. CDR3 DNA sequence: TGTGCCAGCCGGCGCGCAGGGAGCGACGAGCAGTACTTC.

CDR3 nucleotides: TGTGCCAGCAGCGGAAGGGACAGGAATTACAATGAGCAGTTCTTC. Translating gives CASSGRDRNYNEQFF. This chain connects TRBV9 to TRBJ2-1; 8 nucleotides match TRBD1. This CDR3 region has 15 residues. Germline CDR1 SGDLS, CDR2 YYNGEE. With V trimmed by 3 bases and J by 4 bases, 6 bases remained unmatched.

CDR3 sequence (DNA): TGTGCCAGCAGCTTGGCTGAGGGGGACAAAAACATTCAGTACTTC. It codes for CASSLAEGDKNIQYF. V gene TRBV5-4 combines with J gene TRBJ2-4, with D possibly TRBD1 on 6 matching bases. Germline CDR1 SGHNT, CDR2 YYREEE (reference sequence). This CDR3 has 15 amino acids. V dropped 0 bases and J dropped 3 bases, with 10 bases sitting between them.

The chain carries TRBV28 and TRBJ2-3; 9 bases are shared with TRBD1. The CDR3 runs to 15 residues. With 8 bases clipped from V and 8 bases from J, the junction kept 14 bases outside the gene matches. Germline-derived CDR1 and CDR2 are MDHEN and SYDVKM. For the CDR3, the DNA is TGTGCCAGCCGATCGACGGACAGGGGTGGTCGTACGCAGTATTTT. The encoded protein is CASRSTDRGGRTQYF. Variable domain in full (rest from reference TRBV28 and TRBJ2-3): DVKVTQSSRYLVKRTGEKVFLECVQDMDHENMFWYRQDPGLGLRLIYFSYDVKMKEKGDIPEGYSVSREKKERFSLILESASTNQTSMYLCASRSTDRGGRTQYFGPGTRLTVL.

Concerning this clone: Other DNA sequences in this specimen translate into the identical CDR3. V is TRBV18 and J is TRBJ2-3; D remains ambiguous. CDR3 length: 12 amino acids. V lost 3 bases and J lost 4, with 5 bases in between. The germline gives CDR1 KGHSH, CDR2 LQKENI. CDR3 amino acids: CASSPKADTQYF. The DNA for the CDR3 is TGTGCCAGCTCACCCAAAGCAGATACGCAGTATTTT.

This clone was detected once. The sample has other DNA sequences that encode this CDR3 too. V usage is TRBV28 and J usage is TRBJ1-5; D gene ambiguous. CDR3 length: 13 amino acids. Germline CDR1 is MDHEN and CDR2 is SYDVKM. Trimming cost V 5 bases and J 1 base, with 6 bases left between them. The CDR3: CASSLGSNQPQHF. CDR3 DNA sequence: TGTGCCAGCAGTCTTGGCAGCAATCAGCCCCAGCATTTT. The variable domain in full, with the rest retrieved from reference TRBV28 and TRBJ1-5, is DVKVTQSSRYLVKRTGEKVFLECVQDMDHENMFWYRQDPGLGLRLIYFSYDVKMKEKGDIPEGYSVSREKKERFSLILESASTNQTSMYLCASSLGSNQPQHFGDGTRLSIL.

In its sample, this clone was seen once. V is TRBV10-1 and J is TRBJ2-7; D is perhaps TRBD1 (5 bases). The CDR3 runs 13 residues. V lost 10 bases, J lost 0 bases, and 13 bases lay in between. Germline V CDR1 and CDR2: WNHNN, SYGVQD (reference sequence). The DNA of the CDR3 is TGCGCCACCCTCAGGGTCACCTCCTACGAGCAGTACTTC. Amino acid sequence: CATLRVTSYEQYF.

J is TRBJ2-1 and V is TRBV30; TRBD1 or TRBD2 may be the D gene (6 bases each). The CDR3 extends over 16 amino acids. Germline V lookup: CDR1 GTSNPN, CDR2 SVGIG (reference sequence). Trimming left V 4 bases short and J 0 bases short, with 16 bases between. The CDR3 sequence is CAWITRGLFSYNEQFF. Written as DNA, the CDR3 is TGTGCCTGGATCACCCGGGGGCTCTTCTCCTACAATGAGCAGTTCTTC.

The chain employs TRBV2 and TRBJ1-3; 9 bases match TRBD1. The germline gives CDR1 SNHLY, CDR2 FYNNEI. CDR3 size: 15 residues. Unmatched junction bases numbered 10, after V lost 6 bases and J lost 7 bases. As DNA, the CDR3 is TGTGCCAGCAGACCTGGACAGGGGAGTGGTAACACCATATATTTT. The encoded protein is CASRPGQGSGNTIYF. The whole variable domain, filled in from reference TRBV2 and TRBJ1-3, reads EPEVTQTPSHQVTQMGQEVILRCVPISNHLYFYWYRQILGQKVEFLVSFYNNEISEKSEIFDDQFSVERPDGSNFTLKIRSTKLEDSAMYFCASRPGQGSGNTIYFGEGSWLTVV.

This clone was observed a single time. The sample contains more than one DNA sequence encoding this CDR3. The chain recombines TRBV28 with TRBJ1-5; tentatively, D is TRBD1 (5 bases). The V end was cut by 7 bases, the J end by 4 bases, with 5 bases between. Germline V gene data show CDR1 as MDHEN and CDR2 as SYDVKM. The CDR3 extends over 11 amino acids. Written as DNA, the CDR3 is TGTGCCAGCACAGGGAATCAGCCCCAGCATTTT. Translation gives CASTGNQPQHF.